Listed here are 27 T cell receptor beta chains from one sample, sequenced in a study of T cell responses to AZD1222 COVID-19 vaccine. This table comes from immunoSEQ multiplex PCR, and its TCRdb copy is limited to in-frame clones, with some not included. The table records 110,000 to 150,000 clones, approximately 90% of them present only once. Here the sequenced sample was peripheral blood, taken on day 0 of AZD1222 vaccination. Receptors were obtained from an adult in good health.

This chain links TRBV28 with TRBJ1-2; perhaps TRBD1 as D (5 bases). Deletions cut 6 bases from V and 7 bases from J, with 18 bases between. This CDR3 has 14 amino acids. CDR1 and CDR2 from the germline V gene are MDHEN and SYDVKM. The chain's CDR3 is CASRIGQGSSGYTF. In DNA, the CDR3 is TGTGCCAGCAGAATTGGTCAGGGAAGCTCTGGCTACACCTTC.

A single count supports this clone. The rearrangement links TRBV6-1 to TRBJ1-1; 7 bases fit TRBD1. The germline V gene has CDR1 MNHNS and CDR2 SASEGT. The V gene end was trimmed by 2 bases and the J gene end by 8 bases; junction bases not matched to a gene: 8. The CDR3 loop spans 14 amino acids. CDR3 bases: TGTGCCAGCAGTGAATCCCGTTGGACAGGAGAAGCTTTCTTT. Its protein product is CASSESRWTGEAFF.

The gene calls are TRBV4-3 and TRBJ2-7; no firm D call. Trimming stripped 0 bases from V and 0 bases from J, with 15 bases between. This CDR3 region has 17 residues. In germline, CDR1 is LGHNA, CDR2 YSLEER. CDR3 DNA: TGCGCCAGCAGCCAAGATTTGGTGGCGCAGGCCTCCTACGAGCAGTACTTC. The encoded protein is CASSQDLVAQASYEQYF.

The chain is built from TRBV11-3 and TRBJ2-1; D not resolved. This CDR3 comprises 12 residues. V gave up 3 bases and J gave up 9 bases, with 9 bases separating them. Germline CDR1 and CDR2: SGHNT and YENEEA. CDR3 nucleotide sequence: TGTGCCAGCAGCTTCATGGGTACTGAGCAGTTCTTC. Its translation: CASSFMGTEQFF. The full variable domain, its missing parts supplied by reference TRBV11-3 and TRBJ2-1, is EAGVVQSPRYKIIEKKQPVAFWCNPISGHNTLYWYLQNLGQGPELLIRYENEEAVDDSQLPKDRFSAERLKGVDSTLKIQPAELGDSAVYLCASSFMGTEQFFGPGTRLTVL.

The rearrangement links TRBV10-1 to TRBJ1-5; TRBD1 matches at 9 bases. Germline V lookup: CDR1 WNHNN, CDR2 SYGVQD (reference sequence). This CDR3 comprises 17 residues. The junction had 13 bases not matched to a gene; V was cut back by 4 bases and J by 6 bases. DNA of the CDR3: TGCGCCAGCAGTGTAAGCCGGGACAGGGCTTTGAGTCAGCCCCAGCATTTT. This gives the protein CASSVSRDRALSQPQHF.

The CDR3 DNA reads TGTGCCATCAGTGATTCACCGGGACAGGGGAACGTGAACACTGAAGCTTTCTTT. Its translation: CAISDSPGQGNVNTEAFF. The rearrangement links TRBV10-3 to TRBJ1-1; TRBD1 aligns across 10 bases. This CDR3 spans 18 amino acids. CDR1 is ENHRY and CDR2 is SYGVKD in the germline V gene. V was clipped by 3 bases and J by 0 bases; unmatched bases: 10.

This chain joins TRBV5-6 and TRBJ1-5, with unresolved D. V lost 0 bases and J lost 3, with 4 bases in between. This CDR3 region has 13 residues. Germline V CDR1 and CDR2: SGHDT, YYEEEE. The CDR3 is CASSLGYNQPQHF. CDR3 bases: TGTGCCAGCAGCTTGGGCTACAATCAGCCCCAGCATTTT. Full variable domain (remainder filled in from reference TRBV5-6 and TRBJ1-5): DAGVTQSPTHLIKTRGQQVTLRCSPKSGHDTVSWYQQALGQGPQFIFQYYEEEERQRGNFPDRFSGHQFPNYSSELNVNALLLGDSALYLCASSLGYNQPQHFGDGTRLSIL.

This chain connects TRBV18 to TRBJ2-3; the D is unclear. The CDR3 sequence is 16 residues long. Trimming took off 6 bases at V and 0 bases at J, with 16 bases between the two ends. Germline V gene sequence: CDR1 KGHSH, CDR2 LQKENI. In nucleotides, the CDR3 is TGTGCCAGCTCCCACCGGGTCGCGAGTAGCACAGATACGCAGTATTTT. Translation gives CASSHRVASSTDTQYF.

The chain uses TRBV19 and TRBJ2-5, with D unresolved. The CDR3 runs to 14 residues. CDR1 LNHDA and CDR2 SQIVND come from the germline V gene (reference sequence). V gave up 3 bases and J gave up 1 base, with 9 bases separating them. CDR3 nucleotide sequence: TGTGCCAGTAGTATCGGTGGCGTCCAAGAGACCCAGTACTTC. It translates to CASSIGGVQETQYF.

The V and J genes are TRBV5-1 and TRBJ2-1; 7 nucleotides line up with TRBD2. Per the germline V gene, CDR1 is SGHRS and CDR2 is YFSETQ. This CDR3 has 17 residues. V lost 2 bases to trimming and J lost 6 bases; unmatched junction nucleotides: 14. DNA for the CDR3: TGCGCCAGCAGCTTCGACCCAGGCGGGAGTCCCCCCAATGAGCAGTTCTTC. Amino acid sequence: CASSFDPGGSPPNEQFF.

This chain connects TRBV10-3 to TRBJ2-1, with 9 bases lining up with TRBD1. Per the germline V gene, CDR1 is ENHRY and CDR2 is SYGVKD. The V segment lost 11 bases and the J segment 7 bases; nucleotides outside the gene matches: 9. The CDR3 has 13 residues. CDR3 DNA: TGTGCCTCAGAGGGACAGGGAAGGAATGAGCAGTTCTTC. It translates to CASEGQGRNEQFF.

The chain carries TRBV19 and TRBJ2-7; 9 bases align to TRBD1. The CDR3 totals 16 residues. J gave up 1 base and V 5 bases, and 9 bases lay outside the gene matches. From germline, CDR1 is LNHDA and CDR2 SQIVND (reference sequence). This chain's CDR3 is CASSPLRQGGSYEQYF. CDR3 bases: TGTGCCAGTAGTCCACTTCGACAGGGGGGATCCTACGAGCAGTACTTC. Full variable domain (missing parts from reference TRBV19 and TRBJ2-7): DGGITQSPKYLFRKEGQNVTLSCEQNLNHDAMYWYRQDPGQGLRLIYYSQIVNDFQKGDIAEGYSVSREKKESFPLTVTSAQKNPTAFYLCASSPLRQGGSYEQYFGPGTRLTVT.

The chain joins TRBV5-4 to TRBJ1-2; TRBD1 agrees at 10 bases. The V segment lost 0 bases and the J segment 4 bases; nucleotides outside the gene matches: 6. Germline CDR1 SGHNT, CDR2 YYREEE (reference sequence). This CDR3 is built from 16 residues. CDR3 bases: TGTGCCAGCAGCTTGGAGGGGACAGGGGTCGGCTATGGCTACACCTTC. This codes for CASSLEGTGVGYGYTF.

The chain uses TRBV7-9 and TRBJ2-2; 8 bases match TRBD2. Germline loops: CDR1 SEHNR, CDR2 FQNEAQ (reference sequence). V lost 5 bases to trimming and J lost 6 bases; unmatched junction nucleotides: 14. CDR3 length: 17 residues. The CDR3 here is CASSVSPGLEGSGELFF. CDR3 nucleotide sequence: TGTGCCAGCAGCGTGTCCCCGGGACTAGAGGGTTCCGGGGAGCTGTTTTTT.

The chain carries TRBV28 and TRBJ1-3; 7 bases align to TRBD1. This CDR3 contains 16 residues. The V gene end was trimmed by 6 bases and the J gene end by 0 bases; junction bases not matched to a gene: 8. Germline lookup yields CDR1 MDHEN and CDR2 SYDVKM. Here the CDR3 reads CASREDRSLSGNTIYF. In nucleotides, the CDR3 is TGTGCCAGCAGGGAGGACAGGAGCCTCTCTGGAAACACCATATATTTT.

The CDR3 is CASSSGLAGGFNEQFF. The CDR3 nucleotides read TGTGCCAGCAGCTCGGGACTAGCGGGGGGCTTCAATGAGCAGTTCTTC. This chain uses TRBV5-4 with TRBJ2-1; 15 bases match TRBD2. The V gene end was trimmed by 3 bases and the J gene end by 6 bases; junction bases not matched to a gene: 4. Germline assignment: CDR1 SGHNT and CDR2 YYREEE (reference sequence). The CDR3 extends over 16 amino acids.

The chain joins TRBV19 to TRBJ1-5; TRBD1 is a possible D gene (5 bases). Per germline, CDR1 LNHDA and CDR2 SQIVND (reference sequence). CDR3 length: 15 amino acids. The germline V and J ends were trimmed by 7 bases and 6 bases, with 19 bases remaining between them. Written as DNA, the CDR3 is TGTGCCAGTACCCATGGCAGGGTGTGGGGTCAGCCCCAGCATTTT. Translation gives CASTHGRVWGQPQHF.

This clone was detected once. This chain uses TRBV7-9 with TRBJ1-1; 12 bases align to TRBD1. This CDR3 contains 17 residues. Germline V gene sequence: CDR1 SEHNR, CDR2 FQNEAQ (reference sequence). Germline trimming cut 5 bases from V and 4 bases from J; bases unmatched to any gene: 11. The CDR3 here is CASSTPGQGAGGTEAFF. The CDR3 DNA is TGTGCCAGCAGCACCCCGGGACAGGGGGCGGGGGGCACTGAAGCTTTCTTT.

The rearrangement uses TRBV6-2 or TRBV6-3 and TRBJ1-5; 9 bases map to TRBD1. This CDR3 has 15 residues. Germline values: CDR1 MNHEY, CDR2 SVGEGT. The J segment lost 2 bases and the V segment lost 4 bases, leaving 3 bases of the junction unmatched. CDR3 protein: CASSWGQGGNQPQHF. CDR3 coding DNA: TGTGCCAGCAGTTGGGGACAGGGCGGCAATCAGCCCCAGCATTTT.

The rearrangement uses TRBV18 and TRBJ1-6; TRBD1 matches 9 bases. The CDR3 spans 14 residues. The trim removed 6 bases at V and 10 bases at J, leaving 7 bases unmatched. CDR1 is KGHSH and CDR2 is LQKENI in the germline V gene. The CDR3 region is CASSDGQGWSPLHF. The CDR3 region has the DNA TGTGCCAGCTCCGACGGACAGGGGTGGTCACCCCTCCACTTT.

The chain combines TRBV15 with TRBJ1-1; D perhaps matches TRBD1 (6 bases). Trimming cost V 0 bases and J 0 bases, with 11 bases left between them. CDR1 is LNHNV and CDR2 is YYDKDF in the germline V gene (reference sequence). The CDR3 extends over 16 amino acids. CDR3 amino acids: CATSRDIGQLNTEAFF. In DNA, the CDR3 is TGTGCCACCAGCAGAGATATCGGACAGTTGAACACTGAAGCTTTCTTT.

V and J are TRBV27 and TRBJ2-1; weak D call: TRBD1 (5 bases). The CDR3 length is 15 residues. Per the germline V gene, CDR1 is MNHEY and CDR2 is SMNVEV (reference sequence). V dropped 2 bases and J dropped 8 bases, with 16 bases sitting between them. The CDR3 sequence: CASSLISAGHDEQFF. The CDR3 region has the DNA TGTGCCAGCAGTTTAATTTCCGCAGGGCATGATGAGCAGTTCTTC.

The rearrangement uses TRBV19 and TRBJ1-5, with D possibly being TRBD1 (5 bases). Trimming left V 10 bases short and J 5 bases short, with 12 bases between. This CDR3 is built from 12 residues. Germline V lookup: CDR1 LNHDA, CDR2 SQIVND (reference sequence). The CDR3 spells CATQGRDQPQHF. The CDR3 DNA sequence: TGTGCCACGCAGGGAAGGGATCAGCCCCAGCATTTT. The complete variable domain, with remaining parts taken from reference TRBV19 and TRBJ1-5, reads DGGITQSPKYLFRKEGQNVTLSCEQNLNHDAMYWYRQDPGQGLRLIYYSQIVNDFQKGDIAEGYSVSREKKESFPLTVTSAQKNPTAFYLCATQGRDQPQHFGDGTRLSIL.

CDR3 sequence: CASTKQDLPYEQYF. CDR3 sequence (DNA): TGTGCCAGCACCAAACAGGACCTGCCCTACGAGCAGTACTTC. The chain joins TRBV13 to TRBJ2-7; D perhaps matches TRBD1 (5 bases). V dropped 7 bases and J dropped 2 bases, with 15 bases sitting between them. The CDR3 runs to 14 residues. Germline V gives CDR1 PRHDT, CDR2 FYEKMQ (reference sequence).

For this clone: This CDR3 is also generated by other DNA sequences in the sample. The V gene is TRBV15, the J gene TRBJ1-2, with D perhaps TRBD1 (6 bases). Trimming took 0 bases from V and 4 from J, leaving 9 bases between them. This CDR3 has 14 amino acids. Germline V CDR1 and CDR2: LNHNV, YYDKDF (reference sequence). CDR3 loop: CATSRDRGGYGYTF. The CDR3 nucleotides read TGTGCCACCAGCAGAGACAGGGGCGGCTATGGCTACACCTTC.

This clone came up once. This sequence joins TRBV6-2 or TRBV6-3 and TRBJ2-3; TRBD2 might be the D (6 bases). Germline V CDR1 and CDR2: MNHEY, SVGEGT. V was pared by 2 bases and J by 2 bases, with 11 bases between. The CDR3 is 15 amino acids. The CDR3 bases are TGTGCCAGCAGTTACGCCCCTAGCGCCACAGATACGCAGTATTTT. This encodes CASSYAPSATDTQYF.

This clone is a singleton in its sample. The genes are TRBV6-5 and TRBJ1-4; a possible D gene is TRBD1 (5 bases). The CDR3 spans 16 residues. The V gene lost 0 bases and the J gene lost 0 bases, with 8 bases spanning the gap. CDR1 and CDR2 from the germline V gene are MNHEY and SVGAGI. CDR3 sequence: CASSYSIRATNEKLFF. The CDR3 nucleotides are TGTGCCAGCAGTTACTCGATCAGGGCAACTAATGAAAAACTGTTTTTT.